This T cell receptor (beta chain) was retrieved from a study of OX40 agonist ivuxolimab in advanced cancers. As for the study in general: Ivuxolimab was delivered to patients intravenously every 2 weeks at doses spanning 0.01 to 10 mg/kg. General study results and limits: At 0.1 to 3.0 mg/kg and by week 6, clonal expansion occurred in CD4+ and CD8+ blood T cells.

In the case of this clone: Its specificity is unknown.

This CDR3 is built from 14 residues. Per the germline V gene, CDR1 is MDHEN and CDR2 is SYDVKM. Trimming removed 4 bases at V and 1 base at J, with 8 bases between. Repertoires were generated with immunoSEQ multiplex PCR, while TCRdb's copy carries only in-frame clones and drops some. The data hold tens of thousands of clones, with 80% to 95% observed a single time. The rearrangement uses TRBV28 and TRBJ1-5; D is unresolved. The starting material was CD4+ or CD8+ T cells sorted from blood, obtained in a trial of the OX40 agonist ivuxolimab. The receptor's source is an adult with an advanced solid tumor such as melanoma, head and neck, liver or kidney cancer. CDR3 protein: CASSSSVSNQPQHF. In nucleotides, the CDR3 is TGTGCCAGCAGTTCCTCAGTGAGCAATCAGCCCCAGCATTTT.